This T cell receptor beta chain stems from a study of tumor and adjacent non-tumor tissue in lung cancer. At the level of the study: The cohort had about a dozen adenocarcinoma, a couple of squamous cell and 1 small cell patients. Findings of the study overall: TCR diversity was significantly greater in tumor than normal lung tissue. Shorter survival was associated with higher TCR diversity in tumors.

A modified ARM-PCR protocol with three rounds of nested PCR amplified TCRbeta. Each CDR3 protein gets one entry after TCRdb re-called the multiplex PCR reads with MiXCR. Altogether some 100,000 distinct CDR3 sequences are present, around 75% being singletons, with the ten largest covering around 37%. The template was RNA from unsorted bulk tissue. CDR1 is SGHAT and CDR2 is FQNNGV in the germline V gene. There are 16 residues in the CDR3. Details on this clonotype: Antigen specificity is unknown. No conserved phenylalanine or tryptophan is present at the end of the CDR3, so a read error is the likely explanation.

Material: lung tumor tissue. This clonotype was obtained from a woman in her fifties or sixties with non-small cell lung cancer. The chain links TRBV11-2 to TRBJ2-2, with 8 bases matching TRBD2. CDR3 protein: CASSSNPGLVSGELFC. The CDR3 region has the DNA TGTGCCAGCAGCTCCAATCCGGGACTAGTCTCCGGGGAACTGTTTTGT.